Listed below are T cell receptor beta chains from one sample, sequenced in a study of blood T cell repertoires in COVID-19. Assay: immunoSEQ multiplex PCR; the TCRdb copy retains only in-frame clones and omits some. The sample consists of some 96,000 clones, roughly nine tenths of them appearing once. Sequenced material: peripheral blood. Source of these receptors: a man between 25 and 39 years old in a cohort sampled during active COVID-19. The CDR3 runs from the conserved cysteine through the conserved F or W. D genes are given only for firm matches. Only some rows state a clone size, as once, few, many or a class for expanded clones.

d_call clone_size j_call v_call cdr3_nt cdr3_aa
- - TRBJ1-5 TRBV30 TGTGCCTGGAGCCCCACAGAGCGGGCCCAGCATTTT CAWSPTERAQHF
TRBD1 few TRBJ1-5 TRBV2 TGTGCCAGCAGTGAGGGACAGGGGAGGAGAAGCAATCAGCCCCAGCATTTT CASSEGQGRRSNQPQHF
- - TRBJ2-2 TRBV7-8 TGTGCCAGCCAGATCTGGGGGGAGCTGTTTTTT CASQIWGELFF
- - TRBJ2-7 TRBV6-5 TGTGCCAGCAGTTCCTACTACGAGCAGTACTTC CASSSYYEQYF
TRBD1 few TRBJ2-7 TRBV24-1 TGTGCCACCAGAGACCGGGGGGACAGGGGACCCTACGAGCAGTACTTC CATRDRGDRGPYEQYF
TRBD1 - TRBJ2-7 TRBV27 TGTGCCAGCAGTTCACAACAGGGGAAAAGCTCCTACGAGCAGTACTTC CASSSQQGKSSYEQYF
TRBD1 - TRBJ2-1 TRBV5-4 TGTGCCAGCAGCTTCCCGACAGGGGGTAAAGATGAGCAGTTCTTC CASSFPTGGKDEQFF
- - TRBJ2-4 TRBV25-1 TGTGCCAGCAGTGACACCCGGGTTCTTAGGAACATTCAGTACTTC CASSDTRVLRNIQYF
- once TRBJ2-7 TRBV11-2 TGTGCCAGCAGCCCCCGGGGACTCCCCCACGAGCAGTACTTC CASSPRGLPHEQYF
TRBD1 - TRBJ1-4 TRBV7-2 TGTGCCAGCAGTTCCCGACAGGGGGGCAGTGAAAAACTGTTTTTT CASSSRQGGSEKLFF
TRBD2 - TRBJ2-1 TRBV4-3 TGCGCCAGCAGCCCCAGTGGGAGCGGGGGATACAATGAGCAGTTCTTC CASSPSGSGGYNEQFF
TRBD1 - TRBJ1-5 TRBV2 TGTGCCAGCACCCTCAAGGGGGACAGGGTTGCGAGCAATCAGCCCCAGCATTTT CASTLKGDRVASNQPQHF
TRBD1 - TRBJ1-2 TRBV6-5 TGTGCCAGCAGTTCCCATCAGGGGGACTATGGCTACACCTTC CASSSHQGDYGYTF
- - TRBJ1-1 TRBV7-9 TGTGCCAGCAGCCAGGGAGGGGGGGACACTGAAGCTTTCTTT CASSQGGGDTEAFF
- once TRBJ2-6 TRBV30 TGTGCCTGGGGGGGGGCCCTCTCTGGGGCCAACGTCCTGACTTTC CAWGGALSGANVLTF
TRBD2 - TRBJ2-1 TRBV10-3 TGTGCCATCGCCTCTAGGGCCGGGACTAGCGGGGTCGGGTCCTACAATGAGCAGTTCTTC CAIASRAGTSGVGSYNEQFF
TRBD1 - TRBJ1-6 TRBV4-2 TGTGCCAGCAGCCAAGATTCTCGGTACAGGGGTCTTAATTCACCCCTCCACTTT CASSQDSRYRGLNSPLHF
TRBD2 - TRBJ2-5 TRBV7-9 TGTGCCAGCAGCCGACACATTAGCGGGGGGGCTGGTAGGCCCCAGTACTTC CASSRHISGGAGRPQYF
TRBD1 - TRBJ2-7 TRBV6-5 TGTGCCAGCAGAGGATTGGACAGGGGGCTGGGGGAGCAGTACTTC CASRGLDRGLGEQYF
- few TRBJ1-6 TRBV3-1/TRBV3-2 TGTGCCAGCAGCCCCGGACACCCCTACCTCACCCGAACTAATAATTCACCCCTCCACTTT CASSPGHPYLTRTNNSPLHF
- - TRBJ2-5 TRBV5-8 TGTGCCAGCAGCTCTGCGATTGAAGTCGGGTACCAAGAGACCCAGTACTTC CASSSAIEVGYQETQYF
- - TRBJ1-1 TRBV29-1 TGCAGCGTTCAAAAACAGGGCCGGAACACTGAAGCTTTCTTT CSVQKQGRNTEAFF
TRBD1 - TRBJ1-3 TRBV6-5 TGTGCCAGCAGTTCTACAGGGGGCGCAGGAAACACCATATATTTT CASSSTGGAGNTIYF
TRBD1 - TRBJ1-2 TRBV6-5 TGTGCCAGCAGCGCTGGGACAGGGATCTATGGCTACACCTTC CASSAGTGIYGYTF
TRBD1 - TRBJ2-7 TRBV7-9 TGTGCCAGCAGCTTGACACAGGGGGAGGACGAGCAGTACTTC CASSLTQGEDEQYF
- - TRBJ2-3 TRBV14 TGTGCCAGCAGCCAAGATGCGGGAACAGATACGCAGTATTTT CASSQDAGTDTQYF
TRBD1 - TRBJ2-3 TRBV7-2 TGTGCCAGCAGCAAGACAGGGCTGAATACGCAGTATTTT CASSKTGLNTQYF
TRBD1 many TRBJ1-2 TRBV18 TGTGCCAGCTCACCACGAGGGGGCGATGGCTACACCTTC CASSPRGGDGYTF
TRBD1 - TRBJ2-7 TRBV6-6 TGTGCCAGCAGCCCGTGGGGACAGGGACCCTACGAGCAGTACTTC CASSPWGQGPYEQYF
- - TRBJ2-3 TRBV11-3 TGTGCCAGCAGCCACGAGACAGTCACAGATACGCAGTATTTT CASSHETVTDTQYF
TRBD1 - TRBJ2-3 TRBV10-2 TGCGCCAGCAGTGGGGGGCTCCAGGACAGGGGACCGTATTCGGGCACAGATACGCAGTATTTT CASSGGLQDRGPYSGTDTQYF
TRBD1 - TRBJ2-7 TRBV18 TGTGCCAGCTCACCGACTGGACAGGGTTCCTACGAGCAGTACTTC CASSPTGQGSYEQYF
- - TRBJ1-4 TRBV15 TGTGCCACCAGCAGGACAGTTAATGAAAAACTGTTTTTT CATSRTVNEKLFF
TRBD1 once TRBJ1-2 TRBV28 TGTGCCACCGCCCCGACAGGGGGATATGGCTACACCTTC CATAPTGGYGYTF
- - TRBJ1-2 TRBV4-1 TGCGCCAGCAGCCAAGGTCCGGAGAGCTATGGCTACACCTTC CASSQGPESYGYTF
TRBD2 - TRBJ2-3 TRBV5-8 TGTGCCAGCAGCCCGGGACTAGCGGGGGCCAATCCGACAGATACGCAGTATTTT CASSPGLAGANPTDTQYF
TRBD1 - TRBJ2-5 TRBV15 TGTGCCACCAGCAGAGCAGCCGGGACAGGGGTAGAGACCCAGTACTTC CATSRAAGTGVETQYF
- - TRBJ1-5 TRBV5-6 TGTGCCAGCAGCATGGCAGGGTTCAATCAGCCCCAGCATTTT CASSMAGFNQPQHF
TRBD1 - TRBJ2-2 TRBV9 TGTGCCAGCAGCGTACGGACAGGGGCGACAAGAGACACCGGGGAGCTGTTTTTT CASSVRTGATRDTGELFF
- few TRBJ1-1 TRBV6-5 TGTGCCAGCAGTAGCCGGACAGCGAACACTGAAGCTTTCTTT CASSSRTANTEAFF
TRBD2 - TRBJ2-1 TRBV5-1 TGCGCCAGCAGCCCCACCCCGACTAGCGGGGGCAATGAGCAGTTCTTC CASSPTPTSGGNEQFF
TRBD1 - TRBJ2-5 TRBV5-6 TGTGCCAGCAGAAGAACCCAGGGGGAAGAGACCCAGTACTTC CASRRTQGEETQYF
- - TRBJ1-1 TRBV30 TGTGCACACCGGACCAGGGGTGAAGCTTTCTTT CAHRTRGEAFF
- - TRBJ1-1 TRBV24-1 TGTGCCTCAAGCGACAGATTCAACACTGAAGCTTTCTTT CASSDRFNTEAFF
TRBD1 - TRBJ2-3 TRBV30 TGTGCCTGGAGTCCGGGACAGGGGATCGCAGATACGCAGTATTTT CAWSPGQGIADTQYF
- - TRBJ2-5 TRBV5-4 TGTGCCAGCAGCCCGGGTGGACTGGGCCAAGAGACCCAGTACTTC CASSPGGLGQETQYF
TRBD2 - TRBJ2-3 TRBV19 TGTGCCAGTAGTAGTACTAGCGTCCGTCTCACAGATACGCAGTATTTT CASSSTSVRLTDTQYF
TRBD1 few TRBJ1-6 TRBV2 TGTGCCAGCAGTGGACAGGGCGGCTCACCCCTCCACTTT CASSGQGGSPLHF
TRBD1 - TRBJ1-2 TRBV5-4 TGTGCCAGCAGCCACGACAGGGGCTATGGCTACACCTTC CASSHDRGYGYTF
TRBD1 - TRBJ2-5 TRBV19 TGTGCCAGTAGTACCGGGACAGGGGGCTTAGAGACCCAGTACTTC CASSTGTGGLETQYF
- - TRBJ1-1 TRBV4-1 TGCGCCAGCAGCCAGGAGGGGTCCACTGAAGCTTTCTTT CASSQEGSTEAFF
- - TRBJ1-1 TRBV10-3 TGTGCCATCAGGACGGGTGGGAACACTGAAGCTTTCTTT CAIRTGGNTEAFF
TRBD1 - TRBJ2-7 TRBV29-1 TGCAGCGTTCCCCCAGCTCAGACAGGGGGTAAAACCCAGTACTTC CSVPPAQTGGKTQYF
- - TRBJ2-7 TRBV2 TGTGCCAGCAGGATTGGACAGGAGCAGTACTTC CASRIGQEQYF
TRBD1 - TRBJ1-2 TRBV3-1/TRBV3-2 TGTGCCAGCAGCCAAGAGTATCGGTACAGGGGCCATGGCTACACCTTC CASSQEYRYRGHGYTF